The next 7 T cell receptor beta chains were all read from a single sample in a study of shared clonotypes between healthy human individuals. Profiled with immunoSEQ multiplex PCR; TCRdb holds only in-frame clones, not every one. The repertoire has millions of clones, 90% to 95% of them found once; the top ten carry 0.35% to 0.45%. Source material: naive CD4+ T cells from PBMCs. Subset: CD45RA+ positively selected. The receptors here all came from a man aged 18 to 30 in good health. Some clones in this sample may be carry-over from other donors' samples.

This clone was picked up one time. The chain has TRBV27 and TRBJ2-7; no reliable D call. The length of the CDR3 is 14 residues. CDR1 is MNHEY and CDR2 is SMNVEV in the germline V gene (reference sequence). Deletions cut 6 bases from V and 0 bases from J, with 12 bases between. The CDR3 DNA is TGTGCCAGCAGCCCTGACCGTAACTCCTACGAGCAGTACTTC. Protein: CASSPDRNSYEQYF.

V usage is TRBV7-2 and J usage is TRBJ1-1; TRBD1 matches 9 bases. The length of the CDR3 is 16 residues. From germline, CDR1 is SGHTA and CDR2 FQGNSA. Losses at the gene ends were 5 bases for V and 4 bases for J; bases not matched to a gene: 11. This chain's CDR3 is CASSQLPGQGLTEAFF. The CDR3 nucleotides are TGTGCCAGCAGCCAACTTCCGGGACAGGGTCTCACTGAAGCTTTCTTT.

V and J are TRBV2 and TRBJ1-1, with 7 bases matching TRBD1. V gave up 4 bases and J gave up 11 bases; unmatched junction bases: 7. The CDR3 spans 12 residues. The V gene's germline CDR1 is SNHLY and CDR2 FYNNEI. The CDR3 sequence: CASSGEGAAAFF. CDR3 coding DNA: TGTGCCAGCAGTGGAGAGGGGGCGGCGGCTTTCTTT.

V is TRBV19 and J is TRBJ1-5, with D perhaps matching TRBD1 (5 bases). Germline CDR1 reads LNHDA; CDR2 reads SQIVND (reference sequence). V was clipped by 7 bases and J by 8 bases, with 18 bases between them. The CDR3 runs to 14 residues. The CDR3: CASTHQGSGEPQHF. CDR3 bases: TGTGCCAGTACCCATCAGGGTTCGGGGGAGCCCCAGCATTTT.

This clone was detected once. The chain has TRBV28 and TRBJ1-5; no reliable D call. The CDR3 is 14 residues long. From germline, CDR1 is MDHEN and CDR2 SYDVKM. Trimming stripped 5 bases from V and 3 bases from J, with 11 bases between. The CDR3 sequence is CASSKGSANQPQHF. The CDR3 nucleotides read TGTGCCAGCAGTAAGGGTTCAGCCAATCAGCCCCAGCATTTT.

The chain employs TRBV25-1 and TRBJ1-2; 8 bases fit TRBD1. CDR1 is MGHDK and CDR2 is SYGVNS in the germline V gene. V shed 1 base, J shed 5 bases, and the junction held 6 bases outside the gene matches. The CDR3 runs 15 residues. As DNA, the CDR3 is TGTGCCAGCAGTGAATCGCGGAGGACAGGGTATGGCTACACCTTC. Translating it yields CASSESRRTGYGYTF.

This clone was observed a single time. Other DNA sequences in this sample translate to the same CDR3. The rearrangement links TRBV5-1 to TRBJ2-3, with a weak D call TRBD2 (5 bases). The CDR3 is made up of 16 amino acids. In germline, CDR1 is SGHRS, CDR2 YFSETQ. V gave up 4 bases and J gave up 0 bases, with 15 bases separating them. CDR3 loop: CASSPTSGSSTDTQYF. Here the CDR3 DNA reads TGCGCCAGCAGCCCGACAAGCGGATCAAGCACAGATACGCAGTATTTT. Based on the CDR3 plus reference TRBV5-1 and TRBJ2-3, the full variable domain is KAGVTQTPRYLIKTRGQQVTLSCSPISGHRSVSWYQQTPGQGLQFLFEYFSETQRNKGNFPGRFSGRQFSNSRSEMNVSTLELGDSALYLCASSPTSGSSTDTQYFGPGTRLTVL.